This T cell receptor (beta chain) was sequenced in a study of CD4+ T cells in melanoma. Between the trimmed V and J ends, which lost 8 bases and 5 bases, there was a span of 25 bases. Germline loops: CDR1 SGHRS, CDR2 YFSETQ. This CDR3 region has 17 residues. Study results and caveats: CD8+ T cell, macrophage and B cell function reportedly correlated with neoantigen-specific CD4+ T cells. Diverse differentiation states were reported for melanoma neoantigen-specific CD4+ T cells.

Here immunoSEQ multiplex PCR was the method, and the copy in TCRdb shows in-frame clones only, minus some. Among 12,000 to 15,000 clones listed, roughly three quarters were seen once. A word on this clone: Its target is not known.

Sequencing was performed on cells from a culture (not recorded whether cultured in vitro). The chain combines TRBV5-1 with TRBJ1-4, with D tentatively TRBD1 (5 bases). The sequence derives from a human donor with melanoma. The CDR3 DNA reads as TGCGCCAGACGACCAAGGCAACCGGGACGGAAAAATGAAAAACTGTTTTTT. This sequence encodes CARRPRQPGRKNEKLFF.